Each of the 13 T cell receptor beta chains below was sequenced from the same sample in a study of T cells after yellow fever vaccination. TCRdb called the 5' RACE reads again in MiXCR, with one record for every CDR3 protein. Of approximately 580,000 distinct CDR3 sequences listed, 17% are singletons. The material was PBMCs, obtained about 5 days after the first yellow fever vaccination. The receptors here all came from a man aged 18-30 years who received the YFV17D yellow fever vaccine.

This chain connects TRBV6-2 or TRBV6-3 to TRBJ1-1; tentatively, D is TRBD1 (5 bases). The germline gives CDR1 MNHEY, CDR2 SVGEGT. V lost 6 bases and J 5 bases, leaving 19 bases between the germline ends. The CDR3 length is 15 residues. The CDR3 region has the DNA TGTGCCAGCAGAGATCCCCCCGCGGGGGGGACTGAAGCTTTCTTT. Protein product: CASRDPPAGGTEAFF.

This clonotype occurred many times. The rearrangement links TRBV12-3 or TRBV12-4 to TRBJ2-2; perhaps TRBD1 as D (6 bases). This CDR3 spans 15 amino acids. The germline V and J ends were trimmed by 6 bases and 5 bases, with 16 bases remaining between them. The CDR3 DNA reads as TGTGCCAGCAGCGCTCAGGGGCAGGGAACCGGGGAGCTGTTTTTT. Protein: CASSAQGQGTGELFF.

This CDR3 reads CSANQIRDRSTDTQYF. Here the CDR3 DNA reads TGCAGTGCTAACCAGATCCGGGACAGAAGCACAGATACGCAGTATTTT. The chain combines TRBV20-1 with TRBJ2-3; 7 bases align to TRBD1. The CDR3 totals 16 residues. The ends lost 4 bases at V and 0 bases at J; junction bases unmatched: 10. Looked up from germline, CDR1 is DFQATT and CDR2 is SNEGSKA (reference sequence).

This clonotype was observed a handful of times. The rearrangement joins TRBV27 to TRBJ1-1; no clear D. Looked up from germline, CDR1 is MNHEY and CDR2 is SMNVEV (reference sequence). V was cut by 6 bases and J by 0 bases, with 14 bases left in between. The CDR3 covers 15 residues. The CDR3 coding sequence is TGTGCCAGCAGAACTAGGGAGGAACTGAACACTGAAGCTTTCTTT. Its protein is CASRTREELNTEAFF.

This clonotype occurred a few times. The chain joins TRBV4-3 to TRBJ1-2; D gene ambiguous. The length of the CDR3 is 13 residues. Trimming left V 4 bases short and J 8 bases short, with 14 bases between. Germline V gene data show CDR1 as LGHNA and CDR2 as YSLEER. CDR3 amino acids: CASSPSLSPGYTF. CDR3 bases: TGCGCCAGCAGCCCTAGTCTTTCCCCCGGCTACACCTTC.

This clonotype was observed a few times. V usage is TRBV7-9 and J usage is TRBJ1-1, with D maybe TRBD1 (6 bases). V lost 6 bases and J 4 bases, leaving 24 bases between the germline ends. Germline V gene lookup returns CDR1 SEHNR and CDR2 FQNEAQ (reference sequence). The CDR3 consists of 17 residues. The CDR3 nucleotides are TGTGCCAGCAGACCCCCTGCGGTGGGGTCCAGGGGCACTGAAGCTTTCTTT. Protein sequence: CASRPPAVGSRGTEAFF.

This clonotype came up many times. The rearrangement uses TRBV5-5 and TRBJ2-2, with 13 bases identical to TRBD2. The V and J ends lost 4 bases and 6 bases, in that order; junction bases with no gene match: 3. The length of the CDR3 is 15 residues. Per germline, CDR1 SGHKS and CDR2 YYEKEE (reference sequence). The CDR3 sequence: CASSLGLAGSGELFF. DNA for the CDR3: TGTGCCAGCAGCCTGGGACTAGCGGGGTCCGGGGAGCTGTTTTTT.

The chain links TRBV9 to TRBJ2-1, with TRBD2 matching 10 bases. This CDR3 region has 15 residues. CDR1 is SGDLS, CDR2 YYNGEE, per germline. V shed 0 bases, J shed 5 bases, and the junction held 2 bases outside the gene matches. The DNA for the CDR3 is TGTGCCAGCAGCGTAGGGACTAGCGGTGACAATGAGCAGTTCTTC. Amino acid sequence: CASSVGTSGDNEQFF.

The chain recombines TRBV5-5 with TRBJ1-2, with D unresolved. There are 14 residues in the CDR3. V was trimmed by 0 bases and J by 7 bases, leaving 13 bases between them. Germline CDR1 SGHKS, CDR2 YYEKEE (reference sequence). The CDR3 loop reads CASSLALPAGGYTF. CDR3 DNA sequence: TGTGCCAGCAGCTTGGCGCTGCCGGCCGGTGGCTACACCTTC. The full variable domain, completed using reference TRBV5-5 and TRBJ1-2, is DAGVTQSPTHLIKTRGQQVTLRCSPISGHKSVSWYQQVLGQGPQFIFQYYEKEERGRGNFPDRFSARQFPNYSSELNVNALLLGDSALYLCASSLALPAGGYTFGSGTRLTVV.

There are many counts of this clonotype. The V gene is TRBV29-1, the J gene TRBJ2-1, with D perhaps given as TRBD1 or TRBD2 (5 bases each). The germline CDR1 and CDR2 sequences are SQVTM and ANQGSEA. V lost 7 bases, J lost 5 bases, and 18 bases lay in between. This CDR3 comprises 14 residues. In DNA, the CDR3 is TGCAGCGCCGCCGGGCAGGGTAGCGACAATGAGCAGTTCTTC. Amino acids: CSAAGQGSDNEQFF.

Many counts were recorded for this clonotype. The chain has TRBV20-1 and TRBJ2-1, with TRBD1 identical over 7 bases. Germline V lookup: CDR1 DFQATT, CDR2 SNEGSKA (reference sequence). This CDR3 is built from 15 residues. The ends lost 3 bases at V and 10 bases at J; junction bases unmatched: 15. The CDR3 loop reads CSARERTGIWNEQFF. Here the CDR3 DNA reads TGCAGTGCTAGGGAACGGACAGGTATATGGAACGAGCAGTTCTTC.

This sequence joins TRBV20-1 and TRBJ2-2; the D is unclear. The CDR3 covers 12 residues. CDR1 is DFQATT and CDR2 is SNEGSKA in the germline V gene (reference sequence). V was trimmed by 3 bases and J by 5 bases, leaving 7 bases between them. In nucleotides, the CDR3 is TGCAGTGCTAGCCCTCGGACCGGGGAGCTGTTTTTT. Protein product: CSASPRTGELFF.

The chain links TRBV29-1 to TRBJ2-2, with 7 bases lining up with TRBD2. The CDR3 extends over 14 amino acids. Germline values: CDR1 SQVTM, CDR2 ANQGSEA. V was pared by 3 bases and J by 3 bases, with 4 bases of the junction left unmatched. CDR3 in amino acids: CSVETSSDTGELFF. The CDR3, as DNA: TGCAGCGTTGAGACTAGCTCTGACACCGGGGAGCTGTTTTTT.